A single sample is the source of the 26 T cell receptor beta chains below, sequenced in a study of T-cell memory formation after mild COVID-19. One entry per CDR3 protein, called by TCRdb with MiXCR from the 5' RACE reads. The sample shows roughly 160,000 distinct CDR3 sequences, around 10% of them seen only once. Sequenced: PBMCs or a T cell subset sorted from them (not recorded which). The receptors derive from a man aged 18 to 29 who had mild COVID-19 (a few samples of this study predate the infection). Cell type and time point are not known.

The CDR3 DNA reads as TGCAGTGCAAAAGCTCGACTGAACACTGAAGCTTTCTTT. Protein sequence: CSAKARLNTEAFF. The J gene is TRBJ1-1, the V gene TRBV20-1, with unresolved D. CDR1 DFQATT and CDR2 SNEGSKA come from the germline V gene (reference sequence). There are 13 residues in the CDR3. With 6 bases removed from V and 0 bases from J, the gap between germline ends came to 11 bases.

This clonotype was observed a few times. The chain carries TRBV7-2 and TRBJ1-6, with a tentative D call TRBD1 (5 bases). The germline V gene encodes CDR1 SGHTA and CDR2 FQGNSA. V was trimmed by 10 bases and J by 9 bases, leaving 13 bases between them. This CDR3 is built from 12 residues. The chain's CDR3 is CATTEGRSPLHF. In nucleotides, the CDR3 is TGTGCCACCACAGAGGGACGTTCACCCCTCCACTTT.

The rearrangement links TRBV11-3 to TRBJ1-1; unclear D gene. The V gene's germline CDR1 is SGHNT and CDR2 YENEEA. Trimming pared 0 bases from V and 7 bases from J, leaving 6 bases between. This CDR3 spans 12 amino acids. CDR3 loop: CASSLDKGEAFF. CDR3 in DNA: TGTGCCAGCAGCTTAGATAAGGGTGAAGCTTTCTTT.

The sample holds many counts of this clonotype. This rearrangement joins TRBV6-2 or TRBV6-3 to TRBJ2-1, with D perhaps given as TRBD1 or TRBD2 (6 bases each). Germline V gene sequence: CDR1 MNHEY, CDR2 SVGEGT. The CDR3 loop spans 16 amino acids. V lost 7 bases and J lost 0, with 16 bases in between. CDR3 sequence (DNA): TGTGCCAGCATTAGTGGGGGGCTTTACTCCTACAATGAGCAGTTCTTC. This codes for CASISGGLYSYNEQFF.

The V gene is TRBV6-5, the J gene TRBJ1-6, with D perhaps TRBD1 (6 bases). V was pared by 0 bases and J by 10 bases, with 16 bases between. The CDR3 contains 16 residues. Per germline, CDR1 MNHEY and CDR2 SVGAGI. This CDR3 reads CASSYSMGGRSSPLHF. The CDR3 DNA follows: TGTGCCAGCAGTTACTCGATGGGGGGCCGGTCGTCACCCCTCCACTTT.

In DNA form, the CDR3 reads TGCAGTGCTAGAGATCGGACCGGCCAAGAGACCCAGTACTTC. It translates to CSARDRTGQETQYF. This chain links TRBV20-1 with TRBJ2-5; D ambiguous. The ends were cut back, 0 bases at V and 1 base at J, with 9 bases in the middle. CDR3 size: 14 residues. The V gene's germline CDR1 is DFQATT and CDR2 SNEGSKA (reference sequence).

This clonotype has a handful of counts. The chain combines TRBV2 with TRBJ1-1; TRBD1 might be the D (5 bases). CDR1 is SNHLY, CDR2 FYNNEI, per germline. The V gene lost 11 bases and the J gene lost 4 bases, with 20 bases spanning the gap. CDR3 length: 14 amino acids. The CDR3 is CAGSTTRGITEAFF. CDR3 nucleotide sequence: TGTGCCGGATCGACCACACGGGGGATCACTGAAGCTTTCTTT.

This clonotype has just a few counts. V usage is TRBV20-1 and J usage is TRBJ2-5, with a tentative D call TRBD2 (6 bases). CDR3 length equals 13 residues. Trimming cost V 5 bases and J 2 bases, with 12 bases left between them. CDR1 is DFQATT and CDR2 is SNEGSKA in the germline V gene (reference sequence). This CDR3 is CSAVTRRQETQYF. The CDR3 coding sequence is TGCAGTGCTGTGACTAGAAGGCAAGAGACCCAGTACTTC.

The chain links TRBV10-3 to TRBJ2-7, with D possibly matching TRBD1 (6 bases). Trimming took 0 bases from V and 9 from J, leaving 15 bases between them. The CDR3 has 14 amino acids. Germline V gives CDR1 ENHRY, CDR2 SYGVKD. DNA for the CDR3: TGTGCCATCAGTGAGTCGCACGGGGACACGAGGCAGTACTTC. It yields the protein CAISESHGDTRQYF.

The chain combines TRBV20-1 with TRBJ2-2; D is undetermined. V was clipped by 0 bases and J by 5 bases, with 10 bases between them. The germline gives CDR1 DFQATT, CDR2 SNEGSKA (reference sequence). This CDR3 region has 14 residues. Here the CDR3 reads CSARDQARTGELFF. CDR3 in DNA: TGCAGTGCTAGAGATCAAGCGAGGACCGGGGAGCTGTTTTTT.

The rearrangement links TRBV12-3 or TRBV12-4 to TRBJ2-2; D unresolved. This CDR3 spans 13 amino acids. V was pared by 7 bases and J by 3 bases, with 9 bases between. The CDR3 DNA is TGTGCCAGCATAGGGCAGTACACCGGGGAGCTGTTTTTT. It yields the protein CASIGQYTGELFF.

In this sample, this clonotype turned up a few times. CDR3 in amino acids: CASSPSPRGIDEQYF. CDR3 in DNA: TGTGCCAGCTCACCTTCTCCCAGGGGCATTGACGAGCAGTACTTC. The rearrangement joins TRBV18 to TRBJ2-7, with a possible D match to TRBD1 (6 bases). Germline V gene data show CDR1 as KGHSH and CDR2 as LQKENI. The CDR3 spans 15 residues. The V end lost 3 bases, the J end lost 5 bases, and 17 bases lay between the germline ends.

Here the CDR3 DNA reads TGTGCCAGCAGCCCCCGCGGGGGGGCGGATGAAAAACTGTTTTTT. It codes for CASSPRGGADEKLFF. The chain recombines TRBV7-2 with TRBJ1-4, with D perhaps TRBD1 (6 bases). The CDR3 runs 15 residues. Trimming shortened V by 5 bases and J by 6 bases, and 16 bases separated the two germline ends. Germline V CDR1 and CDR2: SGHTA, FQGNSA.

This clonotype was observed at least ten times. The V call is TRBV5-1, the J call TRBJ2-7; D gene uncertain. V lost 4 bases to trimming and J lost 2 bases, with 10 bases between them. The germline V gene has CDR1 SGHRS and CDR2 YFSETQ. The CDR3 covers 13 residues. CDR3 nucleotide sequence: TGCGCCAGCAGCGCGGATCCTGCCTACGAGCAGTACTTC. Translated: CASSADPAYEQYF.

The chain employs TRBV20-1 and TRBJ2-5, with D unclear. CDR3 length equals 13 residues. Germline CDR1 DFQATT, CDR2 SNEGSKA (reference sequence). V was clipped by 5 bases and J by 2 bases, with 12 bases between them. The DNA of the CDR3 is TGCAGTGCTCTAGGACCAGATCAAGAGACCCAGTACTTC. This translates into CSALGPDQETQYF.

This sequence joins TRBV11-2 and TRBJ2-7, with no clear D. This CDR3 contains 13 residues. From germline, CDR1 is SGHAT and CDR2 FQNNGV. The V end was cut by 2 bases, the J end by 2 bases, with 7 bases between. The CDR3 spells CASSLSGPYEQYF. CDR3 bases: TGTGCCAGCAGCTTAAGTGGCCCCTACGAGCAGTACTTC.

The J gene is TRBJ2-3, the V gene TRBV27; D unclear. The germline V and J ends were trimmed by 2 bases and 4 bases, with 13 bases remaining between them. This CDR3 contains 15 residues. Per germline, CDR1 MNHEY and CDR2 SMNVEV (reference sequence). DNA of the CDR3: TGTGCCAGCAGTTTAAATCTCCCGGGCGCAGATACGCAGTATTTT. It is translated as CASSLNLPGADTQYF.

This clonotype was found a few times. CDR3 sequence reads: CASSLKSFSVRGQPQHF. The CDR3 nucleotides are TGTGCCAGCAGTTTGAAATCATTTTCGGTTCGTGGTCAGCCCCAGCATTTT. This chain links TRBV28 with TRBJ1-5; D call uncertain. The CDR3 runs 17 residues. Germline lookup yields CDR1 MDHEN and CDR2 SYDVKM. With 3 bases removed from V and 6 bases from J, the gap between germline ends came to 21 bases.

This clonotype was detected only a few times. Here the CDR3 DNA reads TGTGCCAGCTCACCACCGTCGGGGTTCGGCTACACCTTC. Its protein product is CASSPPSGFGYTF. J is TRBJ1-2 and V is TRBV18; D ambiguous. There are 13 residues in the CDR3. V was cut by 0 bases and J by 8 bases, with 10 bases left in between. Per the germline V gene, CDR1 is KGHSH and CDR2 is LQKENI.

Worth noting for this clonotype: At one boundary the junction diverges from the germline segment, which might be a read error. The V call is TRBV2, the J call TRBJ2-5; TRBD2 matches 7 bases. This CDR3 region has 13 residues. The germline CDR1 and CDR2 sequences are SNHLY and FYNNEI. Here the CDR3 reads CASGDIAGETQYF. CDR3 in DNA: TGTGCCAGCGGTGATATAGCGGGAGAGACCCAGTACTTC. Full variable domain (missing parts from reference TRBV2 and TRBJ2-5): EPEVTQTPSHQVTQMGQEVILRCVPISNHLYFYWYRQILGQKVEFLVSFYNNEISEKSEIFDDQFSVERPDGSNFTLKIRSTKLEDSAMYFCASGDIAGETQYFGPGTRLLVL.

The chain carries TRBV7-2 and TRBJ1-6; D gene unclear. Germline V gene lookup returns CDR1 SGHTA and CDR2 FQGNSA. V lost 3 bases to trimming and J lost 8 bases, with 11 bases between them. The CDR3 extends over 14 amino acids. CDR3 bases: TGTGCCAGCAGCTTCGGCGGTAGAGATTCACCCCTCCACTTT. Translated: CASSFGGRDSPLHF.

V is TRBV4-3 and J is TRBJ2-1, with 13 positions matching TRBD2. The CDR3 covers 18 residues. Trimming at V came to 6 bases and at J to 3 bases, leaving 11 bases not matched to a gene. Germline assignment: CDR1 LGHNA and CDR2 YSLEER. The CDR3 coding sequence is TGCGCCAGCAGACGACTAGCGGGGGGCCTCGGAGACTACAATGAGCAGTTCTTC. Translating it yields CASRRLAGGLGDYNEQFF.

This clonotype was seen only a few times. The chain links TRBV12-3 or TRBV12-4 to TRBJ1-2, with D tentatively TRBD1 (6 bases). Trimming pared 6 bases from V and 6 bases from J, leaving 11 bases between. The CDR3 covers 12 residues. The CDR3 sequence is CASSSWTDGYTF. CDR3 nucleotides: TGTGCCAGCAGCAGCTGGACAGATGGCTACACCTTC.

The chain combines TRBV11-2 with TRBJ2-2, with D possibly being TRBD2 (5 bases). The V gene's germline CDR1 is SGHAT and CDR2 FQNNGV. Trimming removed 2 bases from V and 5 bases from J, with 12 bases in between. The CDR3 extends over 15 amino acids. CDR3: CASSLRQTGTGELFF. The CDR3, as DNA: TGTGCCAGCAGCTTAAGGCAAACGGGGACCGGGGAGCTGTTTTTT. The full variable domain, completed using reference TRBV11-2 and TRBJ2-2, is EAGVAQSPRYKIIEKRQSVAFWCNPISGHATLYWYQQILGQGPKLLIQFQNNGVVDDSQLPKDRFSAERLKGVDSTLKIQPAKLEDSAVYLCASSLRQTGTGELFFGEGSRLTVL.

This clonotype has more than one count but fewer than ten. The rearrangement links TRBV5-6 to TRBJ1-1; maybe TRBD1 (5 bases). The germline V gene encodes CDR1 SGHDT and CDR2 YYEEEE. The V end was cut by 5 bases, the J end by 7 bases, with 24 bases between. CDR3 size: 16 residues. CDR3 protein: CASRRNIRGRGLEAFF. In DNA, the CDR3 is TGTGCCAGCAGGAGGAACATTCGGGGTCGGGGCCTTGAAGCTTTCTTT.

The table lists this clonotype with a few counts. The chain links TRBV2 to TRBJ2-3, with unresolved D. The germline CDR1 and CDR2 sequences are SNHLY and FYNNEI. CDR3 length: 13 amino acids. Trimming cost V 7 bases and J 5 bases, with 13 bases left between them. The CDR3 DNA reads TGTGCCAGCAACCCACTCCGCGGAGATACGCAGTATTTT. Residues: CASNPLRGDTQYF.